This is a list of T cell receptor beta chains from one sample in a study of shared clonotypes between healthy human individuals. The table came from immunoSEQ multiplex PCR; TCRdb's copy has only in-frame clones and leaves some out. Of 850,000 to 1,200,000 clones listed, 65% to 75% are singletons. Sequenced sample: memory CD4+ T cells sorted from blood. These receptors all come from a man between 18 and 29 years old in good health. Both conserved end residues are part of each CDR3. The D gene is left open where the match is weak. Expanded clones are given a class, and other clones once, few, many or no size at all.

J gene	clone size	V gene	D gene	CDR3 protein	CDR3 DNA
TRBJ1-3	NA	TRBV4-2	NA	CASSQEGADSGNTIYF	TGTGCCAGCAGCCAAGAGGGGGCAGATTCTGGAAACACCATATATTTT
TRBJ2-3	NA	TRBV21-1	NA	CASSAPPRGTTLDTQYF	TGTGCCAGCAGCGCCCCCCCGAGGGGAACAACTCTAGATACGCAGTATTTT
TRBJ1-3	NA	TRBV9	NA	CASSASDLQGNTIYF	TGTGCCAGCAGCGCCTCGGACCTCCAGGGAAACACCATATATTTT
TRBJ1-4	many	TRBV2	TRBD1	CASSDWTGAREKLFF	TGTGCCAGCAGTGATTGGACAGGGGCCCGTGAAAAACTGTTTTTT
TRBJ2-1	NA	TRBV5-1	NA	CASSLTGGGKTYNEQFF	TGCGCCAGCAGTTTGACAGGAGGAGGAAAGACCTACAATGAGCAGTTCTTC
TRBJ2-1	NA	TRBV29-1	TRBD2	CSVRGGGTYNEQFF	TGCAGCGTTCGGGGCGGGGGGACCTACAATGAGCAGTTCTTC
TRBJ1-4	NA	TRBV2	NA	CASSEALQGEKLFF	TGTGCCAGCAGTGAAGCGCTTCAGGGGGAAAAACTGTTTTTT
TRBJ1-4	NA	TRBV7-6	TRBD1	CASSPRLQGTNEKLFF	TGTGCCAGCAGCCCACGTCTACAGGGGACTAATGAAAAACTGTTTTTT
TRBJ2-7	many	TRBV6-1	NA	CASAQGFYEQYF	TGTGCCAGCGCTCAGGGTTTCTACGAGCAGTACTTC
TRBJ1-1	NA	TRBV19	TRBD1	CASKNFQGEGIEAFF	TGTGCCAGTAAAAATTTCCAGGGGGAAGGTATTGAAGCTTTCTTT
TRBJ1-6	once	TRBV5-5	NA	CASSRRLWDSPLHF	TGTGCCAGCAGCCGCCGACTGTGGGACTCACCCCTCCACTTT
TRBJ2-2	NA	TRBV15	NA	CATLPYGGSNTGELFF	TGTGCCACCCTCCCCTACGGGGGCTCGAACACCGGGGAGCTGTTTTTT
TRBJ1-2	NA	TRBV6-5	NA	CASSYSGAEGGYGYTF	TGTGCCAGCAGTTATTCAGGGGCGGAAGGGGGCTATGGCTACACCTTC
TRBJ1-1	once	TRBV5-1	NA	CASSSAGMNTEAFF	TGCGCCAGCAGCTCTGCAGGCATGAACACTGAAGCTTTCTTT
TRBJ1-6	NA	TRBV6-1	NA	CASSEVRTVRNSPLHF	TGTGCCAGCAGTGAAGTTCGCACAGTGAGGAATTCACCCCTCCACTTT
TRBJ1-1	NA	TRBV9	NA	CASSALDSTEAFF	TGTGCCAGCAGCGCTTTGGACAGCACTGAAGCTTTCTTT
TRBJ2-3	once	TRBV5-1	NA	CASSWGSTDTQYF	TGCGCCAGCAGCTGGGGTAGCACAGATACGCAGTATTTT
TRBJ2-5	NA	TRBV30	NA	CAWSVGRLQETQYF	TGTGCCTGGAGTGTAGGACGGCTCCAAGAGACCCAGTACTTC
TRBJ2-5	NA	TRBV28	TRBD2	CASITAGAISQETQYF	TGTGCCAGCATTACAGCGGGGGCGATATCTCAAGAGACCCAGTACTTC
TRBJ2-3	NA	TRBV18	TRBD2	CASSPILRGGEDTQYF	TGTGCCAGCTCACCGATTTTGCGGGGGGGCGAAGATACGCAGTATTTT
TRBJ1-1	few	TRBV20-1	NA	CSGLGGTEAFF	TGCAGTGGACTCGGCGGCACTGAAGCTTTCTTT
TRBJ2-3	NA	TRBV30	TRBD1	CAWSLGQGDTDTQYF	TGTGCCTGGAGTCTGGGACAGGGGGATACAGATACGCAGTATTTT
TRBJ2-5	NA	TRBV7-2	NA	CASSLRRLETQYF	TGTGCCAGCAGCTTAAGGCGGCTAGAGACCCAGTACTTC
TRBJ1-2	NA	TRBV2	NA	CASSEVTGLYGYTF	TGTGCCAGCAGTGAGGTAACGGGACTCTATGGCTACACCTTC
TRBJ1-1	few	TRBV9	NA	CASSVGTVRGTEAFF	TGTGCCAGCAGCGTAGGGACAGTCCGTGGCACTGAAGCTTTCTTT
TRBJ1-5	NA	TRBV18	NA	CASSLKQAVGNQPQHF	TGTGCCAGCTCCCTTAAACAGGCGGTAGGCAATCAGCCCCAGCATTTT
TRBJ2-5	NA	TRBV6-6	NA	CASSYSETQYF	TGTGCCAGCAGTTACTCGGAGACCCAGTACTTC
TRBJ1-2	NA	TRBV14	NA	CASSQDPTGGYGYTF	TGTGCCAGCAGCCAAGACCCAACGGGAGGGTATGGCTACACCTTC
TRBJ1-5	NA	TRBV5-1	NA	CASSLLGDSNQPQHF	TGCGCCAGCAGCTTGCTGGGGGATAGCAATCAGCCCCAGCATTTT
TRBJ2-1	NA	TRBV5-1	TRBD2	CASSPLAGNEQFF	TGCGCCAGCAGCCCCCTAGCGGGGAATGAGCAGTTCTTC
TRBJ1-1	NA	TRBV30	NA	CAWSRQDSSAFF	TGTGCCTGGAGCCGACAGGACTCCTCGGCCTTCTTT